Listed below are T cell receptor beta chains from one sample, sequenced in a study of CD8 T cells in Susac syndrome. TCRdb redid the calling of the immunoSEQ multiplex PCR reads with MiXCR, one entry per CDR3 protein. The sample has roughly 180,000 distinct CDR3 sequences; under 95% are singletons. Sequencing input: CD4+ T cells from PBMCs. These receptors were collected from a human donor with multiple sclerosis. The CDR3 runs from the conserved cysteine through the conserved F or W. The D gene is left open where the match is weak.

d_call j_call v_call cdr3_aa
. TRBJ2-7 TRBV11-2 CAGRGTDYEQYF
. TRBJ2-7 TRBV6-5 CASSYSGWGPSYEQYF
TRBD2 TRBJ2-1 TRBV7-2 CASSSYSGRGDEQFF
TRBD1 TRBJ1-1 TRBV2 CASKPDRGTNTEAFF
TRBD2 TRBJ2-2 TRBV5-1 CASSLEPTAGGPGELFF
. TRBJ2-7 TRBV28 CASGFRAYEQYF
TRBD2 TRBJ2-4 TRBV19 CATSPRPPGGSAKNIQYF
. TRBJ1-1 TRBV29-1 CSVVEVNTEAFF
TRBD1 TRBJ2-3 TRBV12-3/TRBV12-4 CASSRSGGDTQYF
TRBD1 TRBJ1-6 TRBV12-3/TRBV12-4 CASSLYPDRGGGNSPLHF
. TRBJ2-5 TRBV18 CASSPVRSGQETQYF
. TRBJ2-3 TRBV20-1 CSASGAGPSQTTDTQYF
TRBD2 TRBJ2-7 TRBV9 CASSSKAGPEDEQYF
. TRBJ1-5 TRBV19 CASSLPSVGVQPQHF
TRBD2 TRBJ2-3 TRBV7-3 CASSLLAGGRDTQYF
. TRBJ2-7 TRBV30 CAWSGQGLEQYF
TRBD2 TRBJ2-1 TRBV2 CASSEPMDYGLAGDNEPFF
TRBD2 TRBJ2-4 TRBV23-1 CASSLILPTIAGGAKNIQYF
. TRBJ2-4 TRBV7-9 CASSGRDIQYF
. TRBJ2-5 TRBV6-6 CASSYGETQYF
. TRBJ1-5 TRBV25-1 CASKTIPTAGDQPQHF
TRBD1 TRBJ2-7 TRBV5-1 CASSLPPGTGDTYEQYF
TRBD2 TRBJ2-4 TRBV3-1 CASSQERRSSGGYNLLAKNIQYF
. TRBJ2-7 TRBV5-1 CASSSRTARGAYEQYF
. TRBJ1-1 TRBV20-1 CSARTVNTEAFF
TRBD2 TRBJ2-5 TRBV5-1 CASSVGSSGVGETQYF
. TRBJ2-1 TRBV5-1 CASSGRAAEQFF
. TRBJ1-2 TRBV28 CASSLSNRHYGYTF
TRBD1 TRBJ1-2 TRBV7-2 CASSFDRDYGYTF
. TRBJ1-6 TRBV27 CASSVEGSYNSPLHF
. TRBJ1-5 TRBV6-6 CASRSGGNNQPQHF
TRBD2 TRBJ2-1 TRBV28 CASKRTSRHYNEQFF
. TRBJ2-7 TRBV15 CATSSPLGEGVASGQYF
. TRBJ2-1 TRBV6-1 CATQGGIAFYNEQFF
TRBD1 TRBJ1-2 TRBV4-1 CASSRTLGQGGYTF